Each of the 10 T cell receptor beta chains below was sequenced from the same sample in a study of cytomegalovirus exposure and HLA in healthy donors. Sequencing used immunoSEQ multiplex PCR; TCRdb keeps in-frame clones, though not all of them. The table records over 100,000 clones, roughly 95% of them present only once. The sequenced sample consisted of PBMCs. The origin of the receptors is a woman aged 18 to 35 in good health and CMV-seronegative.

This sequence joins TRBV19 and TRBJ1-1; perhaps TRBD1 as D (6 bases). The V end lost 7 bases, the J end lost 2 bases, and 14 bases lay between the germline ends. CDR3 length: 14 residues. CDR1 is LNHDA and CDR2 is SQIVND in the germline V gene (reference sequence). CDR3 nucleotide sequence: TGTGCCAGTACAGAACAGGGAAAAAACACTGAAGCTTTCTTT. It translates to CASTEQGKNTEAFF.

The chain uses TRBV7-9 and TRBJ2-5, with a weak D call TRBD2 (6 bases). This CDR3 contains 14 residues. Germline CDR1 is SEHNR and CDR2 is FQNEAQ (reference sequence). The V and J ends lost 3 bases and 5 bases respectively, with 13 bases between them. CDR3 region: CASSFGGTSETQYF. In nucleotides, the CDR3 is TGTGCCAGCAGCTTTGGGGGGACGTCCGAGACCCAGTACTTC.

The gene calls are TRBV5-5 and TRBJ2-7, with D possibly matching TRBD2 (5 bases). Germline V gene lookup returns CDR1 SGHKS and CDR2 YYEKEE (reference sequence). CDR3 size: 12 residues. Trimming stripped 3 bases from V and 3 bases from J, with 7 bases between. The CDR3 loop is CASSSEVYEQYF. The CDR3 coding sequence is TGTGCCAGCAGCTCGGAGGTCTACGAGCAGTACTTC.

CDR3 coding DNA: TGTGCCAGCAGCTTATTGTTCTCAGATACGCAGTATTTT. Residues: CASSLLFSDTQYF. This sequence joins TRBV11-2 and TRBJ2-3; D is ambiguous. Germline-derived CDR1 and CDR2 are SGHAT and FQNNGV. Deletions cut 2 bases from V and 4 bases from J, with 7 bases between. This CDR3 has 13 amino acids. The entire variable domain, with the rest obtained from reference TRBV11-2 and TRBJ2-3, is as follows: EAGVAQSPRYKIIEKRQSVAFWCNPISGHATLYWYQQILGQGPKLLIQFQNNGVVDDSQLPKDRFSAERLKGVDSTLKIQPAKLEDSAVYLCASSLLFSDTQYFGPGTRLTVL.

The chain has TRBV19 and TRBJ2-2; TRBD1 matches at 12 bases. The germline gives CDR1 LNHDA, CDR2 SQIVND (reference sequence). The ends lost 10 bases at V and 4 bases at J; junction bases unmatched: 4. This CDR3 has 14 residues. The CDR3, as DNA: TGTGCCACCGGGACAGGGGGCAGCACCGGGGAGCTGTTTTTT. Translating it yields CATGTGGSTGELFF.

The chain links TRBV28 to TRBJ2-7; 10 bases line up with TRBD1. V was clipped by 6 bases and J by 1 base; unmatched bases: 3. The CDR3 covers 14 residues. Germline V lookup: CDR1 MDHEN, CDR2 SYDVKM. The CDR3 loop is CASRGTGASYEQYF. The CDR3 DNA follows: TGTGCCAGCAGGGGGACAGGGGCTTCCTACGAGCAGTACTTC.

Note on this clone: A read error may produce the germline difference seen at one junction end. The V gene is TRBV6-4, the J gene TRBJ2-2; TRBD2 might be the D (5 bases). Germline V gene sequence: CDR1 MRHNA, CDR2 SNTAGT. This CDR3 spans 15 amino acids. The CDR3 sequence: CASGESGFNTGELFF. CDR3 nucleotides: TGTGCCAGCGGTGAAAGCGGATTTAACACCGGGGAGCTGTTTTTT.

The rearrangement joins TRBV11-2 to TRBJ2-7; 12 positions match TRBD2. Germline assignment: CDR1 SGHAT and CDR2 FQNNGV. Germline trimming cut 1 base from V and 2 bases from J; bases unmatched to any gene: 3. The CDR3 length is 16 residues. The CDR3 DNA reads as TGTGCCAGCAGCTTAGCCCTAGCGGGGGGGACCTACGAGCAGTACTTC. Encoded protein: CASSLALAGGTYEQYF.

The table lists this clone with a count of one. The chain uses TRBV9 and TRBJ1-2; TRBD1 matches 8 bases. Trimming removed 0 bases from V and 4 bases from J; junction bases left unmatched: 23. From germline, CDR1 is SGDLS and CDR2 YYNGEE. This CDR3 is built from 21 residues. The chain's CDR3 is CASSVVPGDWTGPGLTYGYTF. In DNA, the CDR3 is TGTGCCAGCAGCGTAGTGCCCGGGGACTGGACAGGGCCTGGTCTTACCTATGGCTACACCTTC.

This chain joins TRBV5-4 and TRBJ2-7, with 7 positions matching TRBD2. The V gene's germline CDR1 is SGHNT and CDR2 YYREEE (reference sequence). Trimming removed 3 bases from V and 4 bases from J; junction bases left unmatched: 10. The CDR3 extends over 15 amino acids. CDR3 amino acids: CASSSFGGEAYEQYF. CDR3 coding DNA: TGTGCCAGCAGCTCCTTTGGGGGGGAAGCGTACGAGCAGTACTTC.